Below, 30 T cell receptor beta chains from the same sample are listed, as sequenced in a study of T cells in localized non-small cell lung cancer. Assay used: immunoSEQ multiplex PCR; TCRdb lists only in-frame clones, some missing. The table has about 72,000 clones, around four fifths seen once. The material was peripheral blood, obtained before any cancer treatment. The receptors derive from a female donor of 60 years or more with stage I lung adenocarcinoma.

The chain combines TRBV6-1 with TRBJ1-3; D is perhaps TRBD1 (6 bases). V was cut by 6 bases and J by 4 bases, with 16 bases left in between. The CDR3 is 15 residues long. The germline V gene encodes CDR1 MNHNS and CDR2 SASEGT. The CDR3 bases are TGTGCCAGCAGGGAATCTACAGGGTCGGGAAACACCATATATTTT. It specifies CASRESTGSGNTIYF.

V and J are TRBV4-1 and TRBJ1-3, with no clear D. The CDR3 loop spans 15 amino acids. V dropped 1 base and J dropped 0 bases, with 7 bases sitting between them. The germline V gene encodes CDR1 MGHRA and CDR2 YSYEKL. CDR3: CASSQVGHSGNTIYF. CDR3 in DNA: TGCGCCAGCAGCCAAGTGGGCCACTCTGGAAACACCATATATTTT.

The chain carries TRBV10-1 and TRBJ1-2; TRBD1 agrees at 8 bases. The CDR3 has 16 amino acids. With V trimmed by 4 bases and J by 1 base, 8 bases remained unmatched. Per the germline V gene, CDR1 is WNHNN and CDR2 is SYGVQD (reference sequence). DNA of the CDR3: TGCGCCAGCAGTGCCGGACAGGGTTCTAATAACTATGGCTACACCTTC. Amino acids: CASSAGQGSNNYGYTF.

The V call is TRBV6-1, the J call TRBJ2-7; the D is unclear. Germline-derived CDR1 and CDR2 are MNHNS and SASEGT. Deletions cut 4 bases from V and 3 bases from J, with 4 bases between. This CDR3 contains 11 residues. DNA for the CDR3: TGTGCCAGCAGTGGATTCTACGAGCAGTACTTC. Protein sequence: CASSGFYEQYF.

J is TRBJ1-3 and V is TRBV5-1; tentatively, D is TRBD1 (6 bases). This CDR3 is built from 15 residues. The germline V gene encodes CDR1 SGHRS and CDR2 YFSETQ. With 4 bases removed from V and 0 bases from J, the gap between germline ends came to 11 bases. The CDR3 loop is CASSSGTSSGNTIYF. The DNA of the CDR3 is TGCGCCAGCAGCAGCGGGACATCCTCTGGAAACACCATATATTTT. The variable domain in full, completed from reference TRBV5-1 and TRBJ1-3, reads KAGVTQTPRYLIKTRGQQVTLSCSPISGHRSVSWYQQTPGQGLQFLFEYFSETQRNKGNFPGRFSGRQFSNSRSEMNVSTLELGDSALYLCASSSGTSSGNTIYFGEGSWLTVV.

This rearrangement joins TRBV5-1 to TRBJ1-4, with a tentative D call TRBD1 (5 bases). CDR1 SGHRS and CDR2 YFSETQ come from the germline V gene. The CDR3 has 17 amino acids. V was cut by 0 bases and J by 8 bases, with 20 bases left in between. This CDR3 is CASSLAPNVGAGEKLFF. For the CDR3, the DNA is TGCGCCAGCAGCTTGGCTCCTAACGTAGGGGCGGGGGAAAAACTGTTTTTT.

J is TRBJ1-3 and V is TRBV6-1, with unresolved D. The CDR3 is 15 amino acids. The germline V gene has CDR1 MNHNS and CDR2 SASEGT. The germline V and J ends were trimmed by 7 bases and 0 bases, with 13 bases remaining between them. CDR3 amino acids: CASTIRGDSGNTIYF. The CDR3 DNA reads TGTGCCAGCACTATACGGGGAGACTCTGGAAACACCATATATTTT.

The chain links TRBV9 to TRBJ2-7; the match to TRBD1 covers 9 bases. CDR1 is SGDLS and CDR2 is YYNGEE in the germline V gene. Germline trimming cut 3 bases from V and 1 base from J; bases unmatched to any gene: 5. The CDR3 runs 15 residues. The chain's CDR3 is CASSGEGQGSYEQYF. The CDR3 DNA is TGTGCCAGCAGCGGCGAGGGACAGGGTTCCTACGAGCAGTACTTC.

This rearrangement joins TRBV7-6 to TRBJ2-2; no reliable D call. Germline-derived CDR1 and CDR2 are SGHVS and FNYEAQ. Trimming took off 9 bases at V and 7 bases at J, with 6 bases between the two ends. The CDR3 sequence is 10 residues long. The CDR3 region is CASKGGELFF. The CDR3, as DNA: TGTGCCAGTAAGGGCGGGGAGCTGTTTTTT.

V gene TRBV5-5 combines with J gene TRBJ2-1; D not certain. The CDR3 length is 13 residues. V was shortened by 1 base and J by 6 bases, with 8 bases between the two germline ends. Looked up from germline, CDR1 is SGHKS and CDR2 is YYEKEE (reference sequence). CDR3 protein: CASSLLQLNEQFF. CDR3 nucleotide sequence: TGTGCCAGCAGCTTGTTACAGCTCAATGAGCAGTTCTTC.

This chain joins TRBV10-3 and TRBJ1-5; D is unclear. The CDR3 length is 14 residues. Germline V CDR1 and CDR2: ENHRY, SYGVKD. Trimming stripped 6 bases from V and 3 bases from J, with 12 bases between. The CDR3 reads CAIRSDGDNQPQHF. CDR3 DNA: TGTGCCATCAGATCAGACGGGGACAATCAGCCCCAGCATTTT.

The chain recombines TRBV10-3 with TRBJ2-2; 7 bases fit TRBD2. The CDR3 spans 15 residues. Germline V CDR1 and CDR2: ENHRY, SYGVKD. V lost 10 bases and J lost 3; bases outside the gene matches: 11. CDR3 region: CATRRGVRDTGELFF. The CDR3 nucleotides are TGTGCCACCCGTCGGGGGGTTCGAGACACCGGGGAGCTGTTTTTT.

The V gene is TRBV28, the J gene TRBJ1-1, with 7 bases identical to TRBD1. This CDR3 is 14 amino acids long. Germline trimming cut 2 bases from V and 4 bases from J; bases unmatched to any gene: 4. CDR1 and CDR2 from the germline V gene are MDHEN and SYDVKM. The CDR3: CASSLKGAVTEAFF. CDR3 nucleotides: TGTGCCAGCAGTTTAAAGGGGGCCGTCACTGAAGCTTTCTTT.

The chain links TRBV7-8 to TRBJ1-1; D ambiguous. Germline loops: CDR1 SGHVS, CDR2 FQNEAQ. The CDR3 extends over 14 amino acids. Between the trimmed V and J ends, which lost 3 bases and 1 base, there was a span of 9 bases. In DNA form, the CDR3 reads TGTGCCAGCAGCTTGATTAGCAGGAACACTGAAGCTTTCTTT. This encodes CASSLISRNTEAFF.

This clone was recorded a few times. One junction end does not reproduce the germline sequence, and a read error may be involved. The J gene is TRBJ2-3, the V gene TRBV7-7, with 10 bases that match TRBD2. CDR3 size: 12 residues. Germline V gene sequence: CDR1 SSHAT, CDR2 FNYEAQ (reference sequence). CDR3 nucleotides: TGTGCTAGCAGCTTAGCGGGGGGTACGCAGTATTTT. Its translation is CASSLAGGTQYF.

The chain links TRBV7-9 to TRBJ1-1; D is ambiguous. The V end was cut by 5 bases, the J end by 0 bases, with 7 bases between. There are 13 residues in the CDR3. Germline V gene lookup returns CDR1 SEHNR and CDR2 FQNEAQ (reference sequence). CDR3 sequence: CASSDTVNTEAFF. The CDR3 DNA is TGTGCCAGCAGCGATACAGTGAACACTGAAGCTTTCTTT.

The chain carries TRBV6-1 and TRBJ2-3; D is possibly TRBD2 (6 bases). The ends were cut back, 6 bases at V and 2 bases at J, with 12 bases in the middle. The germline V gene encodes CDR1 MNHNS and CDR2 SASEGT. The CDR3 is 14 amino acids. In DNA, the CDR3 is TGTGCCAGCAGAACTAGCACGAACACAGATACGCAGTATTTT. This sequence encodes CASRTSTNTDTQYF.

The chain recombines TRBV7-6 with TRBJ2-1, with 10 bases fitting TRBD2. This CDR3 has 16 residues. V shed 2 bases and J 2 bases; nucleotides not matched to a gene: 3. The V gene's germline CDR1 is SGHVS and CDR2 FNYEAQ. The CDR3 here is CASSLTSGTAYNEQFF. CDR3 coding DNA: TGTGCCAGCAGCTTAACTAGCGGGACCGCCTACAATGAGCAGTTCTTC.

This clone was recorded once. CDR3 sequence reads: CASSLTRGGMDEQFF. CDR3 sequence (DNA): TGCGCCAGCAGCTTGACGCGGGGGGGCATGGATGAGCAGTTCTTC. The rearrangement links TRBV5-1 to TRBJ2-1, with 9 bases matching TRBD2. This CDR3 contains 15 residues. Trimming at V came to 1 base and at J to 8 bases, leaving 7 bases not matched to a gene. CDR1 and CDR2 from the germline V gene are SGHRS and YFSETQ.

The rearrangement links TRBV7-9 to TRBJ1-4; TRBD1 aligns across 9 bases. This CDR3 contains 17 residues. Looked up from germline, CDR1 is SEHNR and CDR2 is FQNEAQ (reference sequence). V was clipped by 0 bases and J by 6 bases; unmatched bases: 8. Written as DNA, the CDR3 is TGTGCCAGCAGCTTAGCCGGCACAGGGGGCATCTATGAAAAACTGTTTTTT. Its protein product is CASSLAGTGGIYEKLFF.

The chain employs TRBV6-1 and TRBJ1-5; D gene uncertain. CDR3 length: 15 amino acids. V was clipped by 1 base and J by 2 bases, with 9 bases between them. Germline values: CDR1 MNHNS, CDR2 SASEGT. CDR3 nucleotide sequence: TGTGCCAGCAGTGAAGGTAGAACGGGCAATCAGCCCCAGCATTTT. Translating it yields CASSEGRTGNQPQHF.

CDR3 sequence: CSAGQEYGYTF. The DNA for the CDR3 is TGCAGCGCTGGACAAGAGTATGGCTACACCTTC. The chain combines TRBV29-1 with TRBJ1-2; a possible D gene is TRBD1 (5 bases). V lost 7 bases, J lost 5 bases, and 11 bases lay in between. Germline CDR1 and CDR2: SQVTM and ANQGSEA. The CDR3 has 11 residues.

The chain uses TRBV30 and TRBJ1-3; D is undetermined. Germline V gives CDR1 GTSNPN, CDR2 SVGIG (reference sequence). V lost 0 bases to trimming and J lost 4 bases, with 10 bases between them. The CDR3 sequence is 14 residues long. The CDR3 loop is CAWSVHRRGNTIYF. The CDR3 DNA reads as TGTGCCTGGAGTGTACACCGAAGGGGAAACACCATATATTTT.

V and J are TRBV19 and TRBJ2-3; D perhaps matches TRBD1 (6 bases). Per the germline V gene, CDR1 is LNHDA and CDR2 is SQIVND (reference sequence). V was pared by 7 bases and J by 3 bases, with 11 bases between. The CDR3 spans 13 residues. Written as DNA, the CDR3 is TGTGCCAGTATCCCGACAGGAACAGATACGCAGTATTTT. Translating gives CASIPTGTDTQYF.

This clone occurred a few times. V usage is TRBV10-2 and J usage is TRBJ2-1; 9 positions agree with TRBD2. Germline lookup yields CDR1 WSHSY and CDR2 SAAADI. V shed 4 bases and J 4 bases; nucleotides not matched to a gene: 5. The CDR3 covers 15 residues. The CDR3: CASSGATSGYNEQFF. The DNA for the CDR3 is TGCGCCAGCAGTGGAGCGACTAGCGGTTACAATGAGCAGTTCTTC.

V is TRBV19 and J is TRBJ1-5, with TRBD1 identical over 7 bases. This CDR3 contains 16 residues. Germline-derived CDR1 and CDR2 are LNHDA and SQIVND (reference sequence). The V and J ends lost 5 bases and 4 bases, in that order; junction bases with no gene match: 11. The CDR3 protein is CASSLLSGQPNQPQHF. For the CDR3, the DNA is TGTGCCAGTAGTTTACTATCGGGACAGCCAAATCAGCCCCAGCATTTT.

V and J are TRBV18 and TRBJ1-2, with D unclear. This CDR3 is 14 amino acids long. Germline CDR1 reads KGHSH; CDR2 reads LQKENI. Trimming removed 2 bases at V and 3 bases at J, with 10 bases between. In DNA, the CDR3 is TGTGCCAGCTCACCAACGCCGTCCGACTATGGCTACACCTTC. This gives the protein CASSPTPSDYGYTF. Complete variable domain (other parts from reference TRBV18 and TRBJ1-2): NAGVMQNPRHLVRRRGQEARLRCSPMKGHSHVYWYRQLPEEGLKFMVYLQKENIIDESGMPKERFSAEFPKEGPSILRIQQVVRGDSAAYFCASSPTPSDYGYTFGSGTRLTVV.

J is TRBJ2-2 and V is TRBV11-3; D perhaps matches TRBD2 (6 bases). The germline gives CDR1 SGHNT, CDR2 YENEEA. CDR3 length: 14 residues. The ends were cut back, 3 bases at V and 4 bases at J, with 9 bases in the middle. The CDR3 DNA sequence: TGTGCCAGCAGCTTCGGGGGACTCACCGGGGAGCTGTTTTTT. Protein sequence: CASSFGGLTGELFF.

The chain is built from TRBV6-1 and TRBJ1-4; maybe TRBD1 (6 bases). Trimming pared 3 bases from V and 9 bases from J, leaving 20 bases between. The CDR3 has 16 amino acids. Germline V gene data show CDR1 as MNHNS and CDR2 as SASEGT. The CDR3 loop is CASSDLGGGAVKKLFF. CDR3 bases: TGTGCCAGCAGTGATTTGGGGGGGGGCGCGGTAAAAAAACTGTTTTTT.

As DNA, the CDR3 is TGTGCCAGCAGCCCCCGGTGGCAGGGGGTGAATCAGCCCCAGCATTTT. As protein: CASSPRWQGVNQPQHF. This chain connects TRBV11-3 to TRBJ1-5; 7 bases fit TRBD1. The CDR3 contains 16 residues. After removal of 5 bases from V and 4 bases from J, the junction contained 11 bases not matched to a gene. CDR1 SGHNT and CDR2 YENEEA come from the germline V gene.